Below are 4 T cell receptor beta chains sequenced from a single sample in a study of post-analysis software for immune sequencing data. The study, taken as a whole, reports: TRBV5-6, TRBV5-1 and TRBV20-1 belonged to a set of about five TRBV segments that were more frequent in patients than controls.

Antigen specificity for these receptors is unknown. Prepared TCR beta cDNA libraries contained unique molecular identifiers. TCRdb recomputed calls from the PCR reads with MiXCR, one row per CDR3 protein. The data contain 650,000 to 850,000 distinct CDR3 sequences, roughly 50% of them seen just once; the ten biggest clones take up 4% to 5%. The specimen was blood. These receptors were taken from a girl aged 10 to 17 with multiple sclerosis.

V usage is TRBV12-3 or TRBV12-4 and J usage is TRBJ1-2, with D possibly matching TRBD1 (5 bases). The germline V and J ends were trimmed by 7 bases and 0 bases, with 15 bases remaining between them. The CDR3 has 15 residues. The CDR3 loop reads CASTPDSAANYGYTF. DNA of the CDR3: TGTGCCAGCACTCCAGACAGTGCCGCTAACTATGGCTACACCTTC.

CDR3 loop: CASSQPDRADTQYF. CDR3 DNA: TGTGCCAGCAGCCAACCCGACAGGGCAGATACGCAGTATTTT. The chain joins TRBV7-9 to TRBJ2-3; TRBD1 agrees at 7 bases. Trimming cost V 5 bases and J 4 bases; bases outside gene matches: 6. The germline gives CDR1 SEHNR, CDR2 FQNEAQ (reference sequence). The CDR3 has 14 amino acids.

This chain links TRBV6-2 or TRBV6-3 with TRBJ2-5; 7 nucleotides agree with TRBD1. J lost 1 base, V lost 7 bases, and 9 bases had no gene match. The CDR3 has 15 amino acids. Germline lookup yields CDR1 MNHEY and CDR2 SVGEGT. CDR3 sequence reads: CASTKLRDSQETQYF. CDR3 nucleotides: TGTGCCAGCACCAAACTCCGGGACAGCCAAGAGACCCAGTACTTC.

The V gene is TRBV13, the J gene TRBJ1-1, with a tentative D call TRBD1 (5 bases). V was cut by 5 bases and J by 8 bases, with 9 bases left in between. Germline V gives CDR1 PRHDT, CDR2 FYEKMQ (reference sequence). CDR3 length: 11 amino acids. As DNA, the CDR3 is TGTGCCAGCAGCCATCGGGGCGAAGCTTTCTTT. It translates to CASSHRGEAFF.